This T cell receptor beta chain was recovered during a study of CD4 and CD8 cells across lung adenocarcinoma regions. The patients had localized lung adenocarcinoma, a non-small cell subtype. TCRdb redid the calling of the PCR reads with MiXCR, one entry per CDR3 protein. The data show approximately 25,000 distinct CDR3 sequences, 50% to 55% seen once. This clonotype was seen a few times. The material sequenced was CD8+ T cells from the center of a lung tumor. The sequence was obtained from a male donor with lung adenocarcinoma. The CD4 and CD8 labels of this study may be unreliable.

In DNA, the CDR3 is TGCAGTGGGCTAGCGGGAGGAGATACGCAGTATTTT. Amino acids: CSGLAGGDTQYF. V is TRBV20-1 and J is TRBJ2-3, with TRBD2 matching 11 bases. Germline CDR1 is DFQATT and CDR2 is SNEGSKA (reference sequence). The CDR3 loop spans 12 amino acids. V was clipped by 7 bases and J by 5 bases; unmatched bases: 2.